Each of the 12 T cell receptor beta chains below was sequenced from the same sample in a study of Ad26.COV2.S vaccination and SARS-CoV-2 variants. Treatment in this sample: about 20 received Ad26.COV2.S at low or high dose, single or two shots; about 5 received placebo; per-sample allocation not given. On day 63 after the first injection, vaccine and placebo recipients gave samples. Profiling relied on immunoSEQ multiplex PCR, and the TCRdb table lists in-frame clones only, not all of them. The data hold 350,000 to 400,000 clones, with about 85% observed a single time. The specimen comprised peripheral blood, sampled in a trial of Ad26.COV2.S vaccine versus placebo. The receptors derive from a person aged 18 to 59 who received the Ad26.COV2.S COVID-19 vaccine or a placebo.

The J gene is TRBJ1-1, the V gene TRBV12-5; D not certain. Trimming stripped 2 bases from V and 1 base from J, with 5 bases between. In germline, CDR1 is LGHNT, CDR2 FRNRAP. The length of the CDR3 is 13 residues. In DNA, the CDR3 is TGTGCTAGTGGTTTGCGGGGGAACACTGAAGCTTTCTTT. Translated: CASGLRGNTEAFF.

J is TRBJ1-6 and V is TRBV7-2; D remains ambiguous. This CDR3 contains 14 residues. The ends were cut back, 7 bases at V and 2 bases at J, with 9 bases in the middle. Germline assignment: CDR1 SGHTA and CDR2 FQGNSA. CDR3 bases: TGTGCCAGCACCCGGCCTACCTATAATTCACCCCTCCACTTT. Translating gives CASTRPTYNSPLHF.

This clone is a singleton in its sample. The chain is built from TRBV29-1 and TRBJ2-2, with D uncertain. The CDR3 runs 11 residues. The V end lost 6 bases, the J end lost 3 bases, and 5 bases lay between the germline ends. Germline V gene sequence: CDR1 SQVTM, CDR2 ANQGSEA. The CDR3 DNA reads as TGCAGCGTGCGTGACACCGGGGAGCTGTTTTTT. It translates to CSVRDTGELFF.

The V call is TRBV7-9, the J call TRBJ2-5; D unclear. Trimming left V 2 bases short and J 1 base short, with 11 bases between. Germline V gives CDR1 SEHNR, CDR2 FQNEAQ (reference sequence). The CDR3 is made up of 15 amino acids. DNA of the CDR3: TGTGCCAGCAGCTTAACCCCGGCAGTCCAAGAGACCCAGTACTTC. Translating it yields CASSLTPAVQETQYF.

The CDR3 loop reads CASSLSRANTGELFF. DNA for the CDR3: TGTGCCAGCAGCTTATCTAGAGCGAACACCGGGGAGCTGTTTTTT. V and J are TRBV7-6 and TRBJ2-2; D not resolved. The CDR3 is made up of 15 amino acids. CDR1 and CDR2 from the germline V gene are SGHVS and FNYEAQ. The ends were cut back, 2 bases at V and 0 bases at J, with 7 bases in the middle. Drawing the rest from reference TRBV7-6 and TRBJ2-2, the complete variable domain is GAGVSQSPRYKVTKRGQDVALRCDPISGHVSLYWYRQALGQGPEFLTYFNYEAQQDKSGLPNDRFSAERPEGSISTLTIQRTEQRDSAMYRCASSLSRANTGELFFGEGSRLTVL.

The chain combines TRBV18 with TRBJ2-1, with TRBD1 as a possible D gene (6 bases). CDR3 length: 14 amino acids. Germline assignment: CDR1 KGHSH and CDR2 LQKENI. Deletions cut 5 bases from V and 4 bases from J, with 12 bases between. The CDR3 spells CASSTSDRYNEQFF. DNA for the CDR3: TGTGCCAGCTCAACTAGTGACAGGTACAATGAGCAGTTCTTC.

V gene TRBV18 combines with J gene TRBJ2-7; TRBD1 matches at 9 bases. Germline V gene lookup returns CDR1 KGHSH and CDR2 LQKENI. This CDR3 contains 14 residues. V trimming: 5 bases; J trimming: 3 bases; junction bases outside the gene matches: 5. Written as DNA, the CDR3 is TGTGCCAGCTCAGTGGGACAGGGAAGCTACGAGCAGTACTTC. It is translated as CASSVGQGSYEQYF.

V usage is TRBV6-6 and J usage is TRBJ1-5; TRBD1 aligns across 12 bases. This CDR3 spans 16 amino acids. Germline CDR1 MNHNY, CDR2 SVGAGI (reference sequence). Germline trimming cut 6 bases from V and 5 bases from J; bases unmatched to any gene: 8. CDR3 in amino acids: CASRREGQGADQPQHF. The CDR3 region has the DNA TGTGCCAGCAGGCGCGAGGGACAGGGGGCAGATCAGCCCCAGCATTTT.

The chain recombines TRBV3-1 (or the pseudogene TRBV3-2) with TRBJ2-2; either TRBD1 or TRBD2 may fit D (6 bases each). Trimming left V 0 bases short and J 4 bases short, with 12 bases between. Germline CDR1 and CDR2: LGHDT and YNNKEL (reference sequence). This CDR3 is 16 amino acids long. For the CDR3, the DNA is TGTGCCAGCAGCCAAGAAAGGGGGGTCTTCACCGGGGAGCTGTTTTTT. It is translated as CASSQERGVFTGELFF.

The chain couples TRBV5-8 to TRBJ2-3; possibly TRBD2 for D (5 bases). In germline, CDR1 is SGHTS, CDR2 YDEGEE. Trimming took 0 bases from V and 3 from J, leaving 8 bases between them. The CDR3 is 14 amino acids. CDR3 in amino acids: CASSLAVATDTQYF. In DNA, the CDR3 is TGTGCCAGCAGCTTGGCCGTAGCGACAGATACGCAGTATTTT.

The chain links TRBV3-1 (or the pseudogene TRBV3-2) to TRBJ2-2, with D tentatively TRBD1 (5 bases). Deletions cut 6 bases from V and 4 bases from J, with 9 bases between. The germline V gene has CDR1 LGHDT and CDR2 YNNKEL (reference sequence). The CDR3 contains 13 residues. CDR3 nucleotides: TGTGCCAGCAGGGAAGGGGTCACCGGGGAGCTGTTTTTT. This gives the protein CASREGVTGELFF.

This chain connects TRBV12-3 or TRBV12-4 to TRBJ1-1; 7 bases are a match to TRBD1. This CDR3 has 12 amino acids. V was pared by 6 bases and J by 11 bases, with 9 bases of the junction left unmatched. The CDR3 DNA sequence: TGTGCCAGCAGCCTAAGACAGGGATCGGCTTTCTTT. It is translated as CASSLRQGSAFF.